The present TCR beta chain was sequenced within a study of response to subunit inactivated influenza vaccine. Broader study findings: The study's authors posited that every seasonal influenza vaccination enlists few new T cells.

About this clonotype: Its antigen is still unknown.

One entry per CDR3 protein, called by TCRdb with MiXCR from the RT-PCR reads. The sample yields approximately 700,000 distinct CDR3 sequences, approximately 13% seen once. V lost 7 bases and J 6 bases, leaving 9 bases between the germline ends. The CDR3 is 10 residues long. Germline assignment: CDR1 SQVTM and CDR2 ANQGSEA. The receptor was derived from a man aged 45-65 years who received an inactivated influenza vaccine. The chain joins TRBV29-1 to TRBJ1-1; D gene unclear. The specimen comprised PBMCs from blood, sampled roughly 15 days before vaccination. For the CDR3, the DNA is TGCAGCGCCGTAGATTCTGAAGCTTTCTTT. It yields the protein CSAVDSEAFF.